This T cell receptor (beta chain) is drawn from a study of a mutant IDH1 vaccine in newly diagnosed glioma. Points on this clone: Its antigen remains unknown.

This table comes from immunoSEQ multiplex PCR, and its TCRdb copy is limited to in-frame clones, with some not included. The sample lists 25,000 or so clones, roughly 84% occurring once. Time point defined: week 47, end of study. The investigators gave 300 ug of mutant IDH1 20-mer peptide in each vaccine dose, together with topical imiquimod. CDR1 and CDR2 from the germline V gene are KGHSH and LQKENI. The CDR3 extends over 12 amino acids. The V gene lost 2 bases and the J gene lost 4 bases, with 5 bases spanning the gap. The TCR sequence derives from a man aged 35-49 years with glioma. The chain carries TRBV18 and TRBJ2-5; D gene ambiguous. The specimen was PBMCs, collected from a glioma patient whose treatment included an IDH1 peptide vaccine. CDR3 nucleotide sequence: TGTGCCAGCTCACCAGGGCGAGAGACCCAGTACTTC. Its translation is CASSPGRETQYF.